This TCR beta chain originates from a study of T cell changes during pregnancy in multiple sclerosis. The CDR3 sequence is 14 residues long. V gave up 0 bases and J gave up 10 bases; unmatched junction bases: 6. CDR1 LNHDA and CDR2 SQIVND come from the germline V gene (reference sequence). The protocol was immunoSEQ multiplex PCR, while the TCRdb copy is restricted to in-frame clones and leaves out a portion. The sample shows about 8,500 clones, around 90% of them seen only once. This clonotype was sampled from a female donor in good health, enrolled as a control in a pregnancy study. V and J are TRBV19 and TRBJ2-1, with 7 bases that match TRBD2. The sequences come from CD8+ T cells from peripheral blood mononuclear cells, collected in the first trimester of pregnancy. CDR3 nucleotide sequence: TGTGCCAGTAGTATAGATCGGGAGGAAGGAGAGCAGTTCTTC. It specifies CASSIDREEGEQFF.